In this sample, the clone carrying this TCR beta chain turned up many times. What it recognizes is unknown. This sample is drawn from a study of Graves' ophthalmopathy and Graves' hyperthyroidism. General study results and limits: Most expanded clonotypes in thyroid above 0.001 frequency also showed up in blood. Built on 13 signatures, a model told ophthalmopathy apart from stable hyperthyroidism with 85% to 90% sensitivity and around 80% specificity.

RNA transcripts were the source from which TCR beta CDR3 regions were amplified. After a first-round RT-PCR with HTBI primers, a second-round multiplex PCR was run. Using its own MiXCR run on the multiplex PCR reads, TCRdb lists one record per CDR3 protein. The sample has 900,000 to 1,200,000 distinct CDR3 sequences, about 38% seen once. The germline V gene encodes CDR1 SEHNR and CDR2 FQNEAQ (reference sequence). Trimming at V came to 1 base and at J to 3 bases, leaving 2 bases not matched to a gene. The CDR3 has 14 amino acids. This clonotype was sampled from an adult man with Graves' hyperthyroidism. Material: peripheral blood or thyroid tissue (not recorded which). The chain uses TRBV7-9 and TRBJ2-7, with 8 bases identical to TRBD1. The CDR3 DNA reads TGTGCCAGCAGCTTAGGGACAGGGCACTACGAGCAGTACTTC. It encodes CASSLGTGHYEQYF.